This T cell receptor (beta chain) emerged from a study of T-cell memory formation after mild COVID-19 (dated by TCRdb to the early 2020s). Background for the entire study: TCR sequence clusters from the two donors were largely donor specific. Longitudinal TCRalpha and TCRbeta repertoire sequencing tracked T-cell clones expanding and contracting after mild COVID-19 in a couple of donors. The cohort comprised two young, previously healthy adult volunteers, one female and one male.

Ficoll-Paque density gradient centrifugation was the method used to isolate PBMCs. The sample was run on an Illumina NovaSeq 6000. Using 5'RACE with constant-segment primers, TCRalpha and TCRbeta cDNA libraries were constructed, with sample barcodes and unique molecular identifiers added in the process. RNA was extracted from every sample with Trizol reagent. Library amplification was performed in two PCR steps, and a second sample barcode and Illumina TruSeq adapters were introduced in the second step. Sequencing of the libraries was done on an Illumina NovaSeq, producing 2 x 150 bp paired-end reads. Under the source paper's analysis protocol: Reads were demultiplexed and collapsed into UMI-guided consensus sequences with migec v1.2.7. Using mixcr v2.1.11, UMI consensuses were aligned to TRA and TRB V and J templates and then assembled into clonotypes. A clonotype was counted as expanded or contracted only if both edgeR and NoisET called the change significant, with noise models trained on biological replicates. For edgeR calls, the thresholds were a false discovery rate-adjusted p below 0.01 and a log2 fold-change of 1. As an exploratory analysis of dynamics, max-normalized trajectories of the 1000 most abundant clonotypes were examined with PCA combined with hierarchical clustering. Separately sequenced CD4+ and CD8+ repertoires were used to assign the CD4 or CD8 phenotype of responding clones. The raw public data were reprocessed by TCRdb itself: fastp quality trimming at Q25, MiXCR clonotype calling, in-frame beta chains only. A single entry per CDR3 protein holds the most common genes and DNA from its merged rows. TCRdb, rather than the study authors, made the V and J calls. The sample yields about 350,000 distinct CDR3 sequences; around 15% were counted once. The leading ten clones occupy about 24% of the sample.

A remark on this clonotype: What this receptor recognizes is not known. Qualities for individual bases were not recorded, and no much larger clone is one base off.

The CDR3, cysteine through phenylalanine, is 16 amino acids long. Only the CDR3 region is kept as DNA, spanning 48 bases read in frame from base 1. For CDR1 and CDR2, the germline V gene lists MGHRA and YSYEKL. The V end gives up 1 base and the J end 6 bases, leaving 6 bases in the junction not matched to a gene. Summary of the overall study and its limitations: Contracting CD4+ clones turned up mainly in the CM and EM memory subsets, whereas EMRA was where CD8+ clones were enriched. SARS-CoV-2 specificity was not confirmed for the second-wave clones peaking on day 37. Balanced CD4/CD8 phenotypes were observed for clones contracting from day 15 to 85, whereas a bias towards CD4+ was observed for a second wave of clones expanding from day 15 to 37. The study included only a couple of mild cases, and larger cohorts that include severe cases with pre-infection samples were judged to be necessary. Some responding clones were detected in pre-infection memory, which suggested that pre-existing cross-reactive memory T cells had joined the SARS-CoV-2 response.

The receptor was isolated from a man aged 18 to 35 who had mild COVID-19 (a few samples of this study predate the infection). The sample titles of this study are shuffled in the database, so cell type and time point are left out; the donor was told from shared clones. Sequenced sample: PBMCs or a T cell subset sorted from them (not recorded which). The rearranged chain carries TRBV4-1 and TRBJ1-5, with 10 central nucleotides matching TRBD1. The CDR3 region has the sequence CASSQAGTGDAQPQHF. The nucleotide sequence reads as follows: TGCGCCAGCAGCCAAGCGGGGACAGGGGATGCTCAGCCCCAGCATTTT.